The following is a TCR beta chain sequence with its context. What it recognizes is unknown. The data derive from a study of radiation and T cells in renal cell carcinoma. Overall study results and limits: From baseline, blood top tumor clonotypes peaked at 2 weeks post-radiation.

This CDR3 is 15 amino acids long. Germline CDR1 MNHNS, CDR2 SASEGT. V shed 4 bases and J 0 bases; nucleotides not matched to a gene: 1. Noted time point: baseline pretreatment blood. Treatment described: 15 Gy SBRT to primary tumor, nephrectomy 4 weeks later. After SBRT, blood was collected at 2 and 4 weeks, plus baseline. The assay was immunoSEQ multiplex PCR, and TCRdb's table has in-frame clones only and misses some. The sample gives 130,000 to 150,000 clones, roughly 90% of which show up once; 3.5% to 5% is in the top ten. V gene TRBV6-1 combines with J gene TRBJ1-2; TRBD1 aligns across 11 bases. This specimen consisted of blood, obtained from a patient whose treatment included radiotherapy and nephrectomy. The sequence was collected from a woman between 70 and 85 years old with renal cell carcinoma. The CDR3 loop reads CASSVDRGPNYGYTF. CDR3 sequence (DNA): TGTGCCAGCAGTGTGGACAGGGGGCCTAACTATGGCTACACCTTC.